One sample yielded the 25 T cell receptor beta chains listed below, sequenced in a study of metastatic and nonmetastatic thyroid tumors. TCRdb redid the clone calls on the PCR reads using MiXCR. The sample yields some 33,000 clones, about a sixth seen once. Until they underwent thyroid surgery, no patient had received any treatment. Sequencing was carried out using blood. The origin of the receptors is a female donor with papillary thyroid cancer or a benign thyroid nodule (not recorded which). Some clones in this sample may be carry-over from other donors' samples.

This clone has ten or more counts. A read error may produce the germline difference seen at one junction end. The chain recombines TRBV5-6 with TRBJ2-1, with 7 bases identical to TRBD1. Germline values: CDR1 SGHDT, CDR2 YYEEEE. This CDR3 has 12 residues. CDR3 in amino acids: CASSSGRDSQVF. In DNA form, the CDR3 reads TGTGCCAGCAGCTCTGGTCGGGACAGTCAGGTCTTC.

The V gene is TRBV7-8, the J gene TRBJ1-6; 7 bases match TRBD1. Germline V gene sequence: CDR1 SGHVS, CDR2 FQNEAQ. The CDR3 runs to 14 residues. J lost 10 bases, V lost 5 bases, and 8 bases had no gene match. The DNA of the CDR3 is TGTGCCAGCAGCCAAGACAGGGAATGGTCACCCCTCCACTTT. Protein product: CASSQDREWSPLHF.

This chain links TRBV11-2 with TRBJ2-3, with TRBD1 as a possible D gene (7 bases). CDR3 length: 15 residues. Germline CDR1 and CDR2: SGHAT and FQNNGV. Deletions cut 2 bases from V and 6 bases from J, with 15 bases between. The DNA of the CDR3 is TGTGCCAGCAGCTTAATCGCAGGGGGGCGTGATACGCAGTATTTT. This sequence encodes CASSLIAGGRDTQYF. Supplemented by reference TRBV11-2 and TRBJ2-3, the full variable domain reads EAGVAQSPRYKIIEKRQSVAFWCNPISGHATLYWYQQILGQGPKLLIQFQNNGVVDDSQLPKDRFSAERLKGVDSTLKIQPAKLEDSAVYLCASSLIAGGRDTQYFGPGTRLTVL.

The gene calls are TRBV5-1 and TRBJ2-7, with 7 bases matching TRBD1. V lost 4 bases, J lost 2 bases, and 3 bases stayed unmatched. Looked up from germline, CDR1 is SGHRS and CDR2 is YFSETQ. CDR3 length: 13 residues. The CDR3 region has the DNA TGCGCCAGCAGCAGGGGACAGACCTACGAGCAGTACTTC. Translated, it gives CASSRGQTYEQYF.

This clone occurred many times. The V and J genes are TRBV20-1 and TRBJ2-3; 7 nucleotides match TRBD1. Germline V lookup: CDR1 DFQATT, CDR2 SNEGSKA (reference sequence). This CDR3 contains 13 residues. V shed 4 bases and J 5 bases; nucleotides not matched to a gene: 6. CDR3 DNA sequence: TGCAGTGCTACCGGACAGGCCGGAGATACGCAGTATTTT. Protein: CSATGQAGDTQYF.

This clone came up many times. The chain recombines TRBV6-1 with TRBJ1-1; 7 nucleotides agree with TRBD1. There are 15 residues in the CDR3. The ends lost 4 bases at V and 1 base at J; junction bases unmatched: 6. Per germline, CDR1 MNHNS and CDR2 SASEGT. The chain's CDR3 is CASSGLRTGNTEAFF. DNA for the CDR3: TGTGCCAGCAGTGGTCTGCGGACAGGGAACACTGAAGCTTTCTTT.

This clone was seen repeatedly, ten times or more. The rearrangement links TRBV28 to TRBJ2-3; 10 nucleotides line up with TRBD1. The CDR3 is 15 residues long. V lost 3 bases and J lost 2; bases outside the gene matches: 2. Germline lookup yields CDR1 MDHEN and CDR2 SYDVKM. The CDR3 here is CASSLTGGTTDTQYF. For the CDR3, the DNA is TGTGCCAGCAGTTTGACAGGGGGCACCACAGATACGCAGTATTTT.

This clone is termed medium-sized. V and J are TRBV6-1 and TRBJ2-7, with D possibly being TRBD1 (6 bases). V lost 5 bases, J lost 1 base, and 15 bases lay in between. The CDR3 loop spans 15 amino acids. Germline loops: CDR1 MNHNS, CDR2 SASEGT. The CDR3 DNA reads TGTGCCAGCAGTCATTCGGACAGCTCTTCCTACGAGCAGTACTTC. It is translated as CASSHSDSSSYEQYF.

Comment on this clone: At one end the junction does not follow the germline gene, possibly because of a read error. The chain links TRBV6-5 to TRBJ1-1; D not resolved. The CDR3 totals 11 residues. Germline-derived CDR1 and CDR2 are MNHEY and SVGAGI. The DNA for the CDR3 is TGTGCCAGCAGCTACTACACTGAAGATTTCTTT. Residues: CASSYYTEDFF.

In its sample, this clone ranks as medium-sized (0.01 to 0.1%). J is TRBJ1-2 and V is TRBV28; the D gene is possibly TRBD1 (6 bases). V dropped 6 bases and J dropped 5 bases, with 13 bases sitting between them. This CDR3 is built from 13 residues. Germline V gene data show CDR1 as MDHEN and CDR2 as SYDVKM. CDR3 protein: CASSGQSGYGYTF. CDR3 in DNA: TGTGCCAGCAGCGGACAGAGCGGATATGGCTACACCTTC.

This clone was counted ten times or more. The CDR3 loop reads CAWRGDSLTAFF. As DNA, the CDR3 is TGTGCCTGGAGGGGCGACAGCCTAACAGCTTTCTTT. The genes are TRBV30 and TRBJ1-1, with a weak D call TRBD1 (5 bases). The CDR3 contains 12 residues. V shed 3 bases and J shed 10 bases, with 15 bases lying between them. Germline V gene lookup returns CDR1 GTSNPN and CDR2 SVGIG (reference sequence).

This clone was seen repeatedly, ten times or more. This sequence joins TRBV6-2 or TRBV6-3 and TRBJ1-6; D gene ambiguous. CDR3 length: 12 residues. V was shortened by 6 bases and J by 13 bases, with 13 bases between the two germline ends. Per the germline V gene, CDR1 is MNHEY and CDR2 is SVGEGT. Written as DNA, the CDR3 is TGTGCCAGCAGCTGGGGTTTGAGGCCCCTCCACTTT. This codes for CASSWGLRPLHF.

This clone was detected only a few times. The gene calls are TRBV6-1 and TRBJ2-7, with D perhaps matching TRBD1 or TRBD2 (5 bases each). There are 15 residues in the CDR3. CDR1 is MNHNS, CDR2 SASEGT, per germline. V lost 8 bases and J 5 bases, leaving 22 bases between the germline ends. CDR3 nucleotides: TGTGCCAGCGGAGGATCCGGGACGTCGCGAAACGAGCAGTACTTC. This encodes CASGGSGTSRNEQYF.

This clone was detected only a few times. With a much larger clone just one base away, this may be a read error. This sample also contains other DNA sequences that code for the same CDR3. For the CDR3, the DNA is TGTGCCAGCAGCAGGCTAGCGGGAGCGGGGGCCAACGTCCTGACTTTC. This gives the protein CASSRLAGAGANVLTF. The genes are TRBV11-2 and TRBJ2-6, with 10 bases lining up with TRBD2. J gave up 4 bases and V 5 bases, and 5 bases lay outside the gene matches. This CDR3 spans 16 amino acids. Germline V lookup: CDR1 SGHAT, CDR2 FQNNGV.

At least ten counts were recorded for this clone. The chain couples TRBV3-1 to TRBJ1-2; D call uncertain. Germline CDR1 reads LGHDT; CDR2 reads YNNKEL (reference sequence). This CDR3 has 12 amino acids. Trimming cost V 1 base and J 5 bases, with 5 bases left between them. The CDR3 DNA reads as TGTGCCAGCAGCCAAGCGGAGTATGGCTACACCTTC. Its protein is CASSQAEYGYTF.

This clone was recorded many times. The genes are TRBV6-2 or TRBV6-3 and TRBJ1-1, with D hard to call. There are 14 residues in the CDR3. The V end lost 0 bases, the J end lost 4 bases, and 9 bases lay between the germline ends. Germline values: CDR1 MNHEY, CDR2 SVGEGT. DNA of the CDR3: TGTGCCAGCAGTTACTCGGTTTTGGGCACTGAAGCTTTCTTT. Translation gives CASSYSVLGTEAFF.

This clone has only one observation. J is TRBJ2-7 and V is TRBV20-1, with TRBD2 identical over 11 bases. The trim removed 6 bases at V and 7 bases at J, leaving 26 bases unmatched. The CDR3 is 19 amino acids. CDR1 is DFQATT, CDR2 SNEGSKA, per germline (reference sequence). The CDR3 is CSASSLGQGLAVKAGEQYF. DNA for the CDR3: TGCAGTGCCTCCTCTCTGGGACAGGGACTAGCGGTCAAGGCGGGGGAGCAGTACTTC.

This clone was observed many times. Written as DNA, the CDR3 is TGTGCCAGCAGCTTCCCGGCGCCGAACACCGGGGAGCTGTTTTTT. This gives the protein CASSFPAPNTGELFF. V usage is TRBV5-4 and J usage is TRBJ2-2; D remains ambiguous. The germline V and J ends were trimmed by 2 bases and 0 bases, with 8 bases remaining between them. CDR1 SGHNT and CDR2 YYREEE come from the germline V gene (reference sequence). The length of the CDR3 is 15 residues.

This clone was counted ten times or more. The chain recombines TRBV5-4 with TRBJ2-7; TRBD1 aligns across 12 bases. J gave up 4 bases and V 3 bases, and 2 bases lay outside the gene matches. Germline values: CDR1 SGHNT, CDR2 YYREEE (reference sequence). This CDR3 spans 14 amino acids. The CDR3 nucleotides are TGTGCCAGCAGCTCGGGACAGGGGGCTTACGAGCAGTACTTC. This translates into CASSSGQGAYEQYF.

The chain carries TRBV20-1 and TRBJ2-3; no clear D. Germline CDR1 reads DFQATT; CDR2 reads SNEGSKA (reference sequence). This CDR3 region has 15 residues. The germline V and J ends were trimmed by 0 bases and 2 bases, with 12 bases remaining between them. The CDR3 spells CSARDSKLPTDTQYF. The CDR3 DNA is TGCAGTGCTAGAGATTCAAAGCTTCCCACAGATACGCAGTATTTT.

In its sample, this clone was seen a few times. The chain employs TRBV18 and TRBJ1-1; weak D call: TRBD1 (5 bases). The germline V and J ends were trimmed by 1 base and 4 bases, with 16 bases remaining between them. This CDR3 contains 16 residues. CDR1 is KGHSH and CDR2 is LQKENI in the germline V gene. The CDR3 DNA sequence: TGTGCCAGCTCACCACGTTCCTCCGGGGCCCTCACTGAAGCTTTCTTT. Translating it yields CASSPRSSGALTEAFF.

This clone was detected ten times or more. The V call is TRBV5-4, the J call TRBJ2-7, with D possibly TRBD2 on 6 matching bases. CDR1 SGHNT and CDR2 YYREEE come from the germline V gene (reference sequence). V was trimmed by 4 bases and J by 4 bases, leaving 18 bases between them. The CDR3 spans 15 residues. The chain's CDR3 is CASSRRERGKYEQYF. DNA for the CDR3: TGTGCCAGCAGCCGGAGGGAACGGGGGAAGTACGAGCAGTACTTC.

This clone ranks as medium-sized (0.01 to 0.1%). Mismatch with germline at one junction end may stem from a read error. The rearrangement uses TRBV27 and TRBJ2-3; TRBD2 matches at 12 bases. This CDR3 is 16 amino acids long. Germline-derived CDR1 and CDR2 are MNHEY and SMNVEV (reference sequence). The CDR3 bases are TGTGCCAGCAACAGACTAGCGGGGGCCCGCACGGATACGCAGTATTTT. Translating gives CASNRLAGARTDTQYF.

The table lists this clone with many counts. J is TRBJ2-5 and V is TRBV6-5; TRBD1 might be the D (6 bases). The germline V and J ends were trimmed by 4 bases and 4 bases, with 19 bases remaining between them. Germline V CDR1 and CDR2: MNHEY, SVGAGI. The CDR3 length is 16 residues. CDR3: CASSSQRTSRGETQYF. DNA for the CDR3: TGTGCCAGCAGTTCTCAGCGCACCTCCAGGGGAGAGACCCAGTACTTC.

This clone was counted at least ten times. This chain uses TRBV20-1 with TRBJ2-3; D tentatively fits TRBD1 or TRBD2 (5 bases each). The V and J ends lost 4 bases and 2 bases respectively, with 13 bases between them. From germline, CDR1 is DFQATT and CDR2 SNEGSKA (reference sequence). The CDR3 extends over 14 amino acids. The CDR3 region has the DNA TGCAGTGCTACACCCTACGGGACCACAGATACGCAGTATTTT. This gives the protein CSATPYGTTDTQYF.